The rows below give T cell receptor beta chains drawn from one sample of a study of blood T cell repertoires in COVID-19. Here immunoSEQ multiplex PCR was the method, and the copy in TCRdb shows in-frame clones only, minus some. This sample has fewer than 200,000 clones, with nearly 80% found just once. The sequenced sample consisted of peripheral blood. These receptors all stem from a woman in her 70s with acute or convalescent COVID-19. CDR3s include the opening cysteine and the closing phenylalanine or tryptophan. The D gene is left open where the match is weak. Clone sizes are given selectively: once, few, many, or a class where the clone is expanded.

J,V,size,D,DNA,CDR3
TRBJ2-1,TRBV7-2,.,.,TGTGCCAGCAGCGTATGGGGCGCCTACAATGAGCAGTTCTTC,CASSVWGAYNEQFF
TRBJ1-1,TRBV19,once,.,TGTGCCAGTATTAGCCGGGGAAGAAGGGATTACATGAACACTGAAGCTTTCTTT,CASISRGRRDYMNTEAFF
TRBJ2-4,TRBV21-1,.,.,TGTGCCAGCAGCGCCTACCTTTCGTCCAAAAACATTCAGTACTTC,CASSAYLSSKNIQYF
TRBJ1-1,TRBV30,.,.,TGTGCCTGGAGTGTGGGGGAGGGCACTGAAGCTTTCTTT,CAWSVGEGTEAFF
TRBJ2-5,TRBV5-6,.,TRBD2,TGTGCCAGCAGCTTGGCTAGCGGGGGGTTGAGGCAAGAGACCCAGTACTTC,CASSLASGGLRQETQYF
TRBJ2-3,TRBV10-3,once,TRBD2,TGTGCCATCAGTGTTAGCGGGAGCACAGATACGCAGTATTTT,CAISVSGSTDTQYF
TRBJ2-2,TRBV3-1/TRBV3-2,.,.,TGTGCCAGCAGCCATTCTTTCCGTACCGGGGAGCTGTTTTTT,CASSHSFRTGELFF
TRBJ2-7,TRBV20-1,.,.,TGCAGTGCTAGCAATTCCTACGAGCAGTACTTC,CSASNSYEQYF
TRBJ2-3,TRBV20-1,.,TRBD2,TGCAGTGCTAGTGGGGGGGAGACGGGATTCACAGATACGCAGTATTTT,CSASGGETGFTDTQYF
TRBJ1-5,TRBV2,.,.,TGTGCCAGCAGTGAAAGATTGAGGAATCAGCCCCAGCATTTT,CASSERLRNQPQHF
TRBJ1-4,TRBV6-5,.,TRBD1,TGTGCCAGCAGCGGGACGGGACAGGGAGGCGAAAAACTGTTTTTT,CASSGTGQGGEKLFF
TRBJ1-2,TRBV2,.,TRBD1,TGTGCCAGCAGTGGGACAGGTGCTCACTATGGCTACACCTTC,CASSGTGAHYGYTF
TRBJ2-1,TRBV12-5,.,TRBD2,TGTGCTAGTGGTTTGTCCCCGACTCTCCGAGAACCGGGACTAGTTTCCTACAATGAGCAGTTCTTC,CASGLSPTLREPGLVSYNEQFF
TRBJ2-7,TRBV4-1,.,.,TGCGCCAGCAGCCAACCGACGGGAGCTGCGTCCGAGCAGTACTTC,CASSQPTGAASEQYF
TRBJ2-7,TRBV5-1,.,TRBD2,TGCGCCAGCAGCCCAAGACCGGGAGGGAGCTCCTACGAGCAGTACTTC,CASSPRPGGSSYEQYF
TRBJ1-2,TRBV20-1,.,TRBD1,TGCAGTGCTAGTATGGACAGGGACAGAGGGTATGGCTACACCTTC,CSASMDRDRGYGYTF
TRBJ1-3,TRBV5-1,.,.,TGCGCCAGCAGCTTCGGGTTTCGGGACACCATATATTTT,CASSFGFRDTIYF
TRBJ2-3,TRBV5-1,.,.,TGCGCCAGCAGCTCCGGGACAGATACGCAGTATTTT,CASSSGTDTQYF
TRBJ2-1,TRBV14,.,TRBD2,TGTGCCAGCGGGAGGGCCGTCTATGAGCAGTTCTTC,CASGRAVYEQFF
TRBJ2-5,TRBV6-5,few,.,TGTGCCACCTCCCGGTTTCAGGCCCAAGAGACCCAGTACTTC,CATSRFQAQETQYF
TRBJ1-1,TRBV29-1,.,.,TGCAGCGCCGATCGGGACACTCTTGAAGCTTTCTTT,CSADRDTLEAFF
TRBJ2-3,TRBV24-1,.,TRBD2,TGTGCCACCAGTGCCAGCGGGAGGGCCTTCAGCACAGATACGCAGTATTTT,CATSASGRAFSTDTQYF